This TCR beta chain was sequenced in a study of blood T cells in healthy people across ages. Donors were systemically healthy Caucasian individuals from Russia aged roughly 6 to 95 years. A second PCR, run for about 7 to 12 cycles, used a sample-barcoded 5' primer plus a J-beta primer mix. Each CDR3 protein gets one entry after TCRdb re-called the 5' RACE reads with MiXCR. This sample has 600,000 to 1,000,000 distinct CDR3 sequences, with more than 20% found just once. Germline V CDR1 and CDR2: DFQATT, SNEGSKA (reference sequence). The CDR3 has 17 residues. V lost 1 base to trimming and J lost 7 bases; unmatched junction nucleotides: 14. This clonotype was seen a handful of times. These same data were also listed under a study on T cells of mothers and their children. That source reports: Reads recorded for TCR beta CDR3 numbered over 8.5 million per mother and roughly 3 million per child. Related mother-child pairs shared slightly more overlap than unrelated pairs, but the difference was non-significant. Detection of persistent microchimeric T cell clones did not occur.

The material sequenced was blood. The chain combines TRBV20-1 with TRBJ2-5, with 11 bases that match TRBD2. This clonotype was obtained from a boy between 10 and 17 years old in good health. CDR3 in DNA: TGCAGTGCTAGAGGGCGGTTTAGCGGGAGGGCCGGAGGGACCCAGTACTTC. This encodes CSARGRFSGRAGGTQYF.